These T cell receptor beta chains were read from a single sample in a study of OX40 agonist ivuxolimab in advanced cancers. Method: immunoSEQ multiplex PCR; TCRdb's copy keeps in-frame clones and lacks some. The sample comprises under 85,000 clones, about 89% of which are singletons, and about 0.31% rests with the top ten. Sequencing used CD4+ or CD8+ T cells sorted from blood, obtained in a trial of the OX40 agonist ivuxolimab. Source of these receptors: an adult with an advanced solid tumor such as melanoma, head and neck, liver or kidney cancer. Each CDR3 is given with its conserved first and last residue. Each record gives: CDR3 DNA, CDR3 protein, D gene, J gene, V gene. A D gene is named only where the DNA matches it firmly.

CDR3 DNA: TGCAGCTCCGTAAGCGAACAAGAGACCCAGTACTTC
CDR3 protein: CSSVSEQETQYF
D gene: .
J gene: TRBJ2-5
V gene: TRBV29-1

CDR3 DNA: TGTGCCAGCAGCCCCGGGACTGGCCGAGAGACCCAGTACTTC
CDR3 protein: CASSPGTGRETQYF
D gene: .
J gene: TRBJ2-5
V gene: TRBV7-7

CDR3 DNA: TGTGCCAGCAGCCAAGAGGCGACAACTTGGCAGCCCCAGCATTTT
CDR3 protein: CASSQEATTWQPQHF
D gene: .
J gene: TRBJ1-5
V gene: TRBV4-2

CDR3 DNA: TGTGCCTCCGCCGGGGGGTCTCTGAACACTGAAGCTTTCTTT
CDR3 protein: CASAGGSLNTEAFF
D gene: .
J gene: TRBJ1-1
V gene: TRBV28

CDR3 DNA: TGTGCCAGTAGTATAGATCGCGGGGGAGGAAGGACTAATGAAAAACTGTTTTTT
CDR3 protein: CASSIDRGGGRTNEKLFF
D gene: .
J gene: TRBJ1-4
V gene: TRBV19

CDR3 DNA: TGTGCCAGCAGCTCAGGACTAGCGGACCAAGAGACCCAGTACTTC
CDR3 protein: CASSSGLADQETQYF
D gene: TRBD2
J gene: TRBJ2-5
V gene: TRBV11-3

CDR3 DNA: TGTGCCAGTAGTACTTATGGGGATAGGGTGAGCTCCTACAATGAGCAGTTCTTC
CDR3 protein: CASSTYGDRVSSYNEQFF
D gene: .
J gene: TRBJ2-1
V gene: TRBV19

CDR3 DNA: TGTGCCAGCAGTCGCCGGTGGGATGGCTACACCTTC
CDR3 protein: CASSRRWDGYTF
D gene: .
J gene: TRBJ1-2
V gene: TRBV6-6

CDR3 DNA: TGCGCCAGCAGTCACCCGACCCTCCTAACCTATAATTCACCCCTCCACTTT
CDR3 protein: CASSHPTLLTYNSPLHF
D gene: .
J gene: TRBJ1-6
V gene: TRBV23-1

CDR3 DNA: TGTGCCAGCAGCCCGACACCTAACTATGGCTACACCTTC
CDR3 protein: CASSPTPNYGYTF
D gene: .
J gene: TRBJ1-2
V gene: TRBV14